Below, one T cell receptor (beta chain) is given with its context. The sample originates from a study of shared clonotypes between healthy human individuals. With 3 bases removed from V and 7 bases from J, the gap between germline ends came to 9 bases. The CDR3 runs to 13 residues. Germline V gene lookup returns CDR1 LGHNA and CDR2 YSLEER. Here immunoSEQ multiplex PCR was the method, and the copy in TCRdb shows in-frame clones only, minus some. In the table there are 1,400,000 or so clones, roughly 98.5% of which are singletons. Material: naive CD4+ T cells sorted from blood. As to subset: CD45RA+ positively selected. This TCR was recovered from a man aged 25 to 40 in good health. The chain has TRBV4-3 and TRBJ1-4; D may be TRBD1 (5 bases). In DNA form, the CDR3 reads TGCGCCAGCAGCCAGCAGGGAAGTGAAAAACTGTTTTTT. This codes for CASSQQGSEKLFF.